These T cell receptor beta chains were read from a single sample in a study of blood T cell repertoires in COVID-19. TCRdb's copy holds only in-frame clones and misses some; the assay was immunoSEQ multiplex PCR. This table has under 300,000 clones, 75% to 85% appearing once. The sequencing input was peripheral blood. These receptors all stem from a human donor in a cohort sampled during active COVID-19. Each CDR3 is given with its conserved first and last residue.

j_call v_call cdr3_aa
TRBJ2-3 TRBV2 CASRATRTDTQYF
TRBJ1-1 TRBV18 CASSPKGANTEAFF
TRBJ2-7 TRBV6-5 CASSPSWTDLYEQYF
TRBJ1-1 TRBV30 CAWRVGGNRNTEAFF
TRBJ2-7 TRBV2 CASSEGATGYEQYF
TRBJ1-4 TRBV7-2 CASSLWGGGRGEKLFF
TRBJ2-5 TRBV4-1 CASSQPPQETQYF
TRBJ2-1 TRBV9 CASSVLSGGDNEQFF
TRBJ2-3 TRBV5-4 CASSSRGRILTDTQYF
TRBJ1-2 TRBV7-8 CASQQGSNYGYTF
TRBJ1-1 TRBV28 CASSAGTKNTEAFF
TRBJ2-1 TRBV4-1 CASSRQSSYNEQFF
TRBJ2-3 TRBV25-1 CASSGGDTQYF
TRBJ1-1 TRBV7-2 CASSLARNEAFF
TRBJ2-5 TRBV19 CASSRGPGETQYF
TRBJ1-4 TRBV7-6 CASSQRGGTEKLFF
TRBJ1-1 TRBV19 CASSIRRGGTEAFF
TRBJ1-2 TRBV28 CASSLNPRGPLYGYTF
TRBJ1-6 TRBV27 CASKLGQTGTPLHF
TRBJ1-4 TRBV15 CATSRDRGTEHEKLFF